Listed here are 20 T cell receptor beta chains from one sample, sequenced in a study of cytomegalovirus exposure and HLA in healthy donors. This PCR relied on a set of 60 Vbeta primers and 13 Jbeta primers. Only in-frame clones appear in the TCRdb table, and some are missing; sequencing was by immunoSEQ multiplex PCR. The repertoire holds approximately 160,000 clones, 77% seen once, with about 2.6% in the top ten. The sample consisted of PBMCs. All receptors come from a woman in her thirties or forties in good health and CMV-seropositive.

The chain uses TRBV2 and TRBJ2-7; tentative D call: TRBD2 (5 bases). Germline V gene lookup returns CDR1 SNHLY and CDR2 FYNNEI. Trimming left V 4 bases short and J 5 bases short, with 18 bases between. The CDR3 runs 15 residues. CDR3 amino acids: CASSVTAGGGDEQYF. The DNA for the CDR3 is TGTGCCAGCAGTGTGACGGCAGGCGGAGGAGACGAGCAGTACTTC.

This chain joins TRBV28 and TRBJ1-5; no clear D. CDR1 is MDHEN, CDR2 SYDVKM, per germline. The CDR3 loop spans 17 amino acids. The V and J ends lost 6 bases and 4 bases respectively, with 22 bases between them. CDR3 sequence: CASSSFFARIGNQPQHF. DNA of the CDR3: TGTGCCAGCAGCAGTTTTTTTGCGAGGATTGGAAATCAGCCCCAGCATTTT.

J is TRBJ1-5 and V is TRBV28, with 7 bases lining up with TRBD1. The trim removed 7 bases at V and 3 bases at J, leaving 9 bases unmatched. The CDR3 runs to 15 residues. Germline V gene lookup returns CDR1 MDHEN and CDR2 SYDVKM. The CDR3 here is CASTPATGHNQPQHF. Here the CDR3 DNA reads TGTGCCAGCACCCCCGCGACAGGGCACAATCAGCCCCAGCATTTT.

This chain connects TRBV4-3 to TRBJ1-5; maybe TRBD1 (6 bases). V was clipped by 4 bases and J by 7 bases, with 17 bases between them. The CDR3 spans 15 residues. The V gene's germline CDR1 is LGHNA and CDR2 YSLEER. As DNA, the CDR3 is TGCGCCAGCAGCCGAGGCCTACAGGGAGGGCAGCCCCAGCATTTT. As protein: CASSRGLQGGQPQHF.

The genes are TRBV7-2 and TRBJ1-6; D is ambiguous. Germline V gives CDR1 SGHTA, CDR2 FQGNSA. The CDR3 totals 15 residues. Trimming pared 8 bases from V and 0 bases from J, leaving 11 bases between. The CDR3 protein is CASAPPSSYNSPLHF. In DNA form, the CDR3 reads TGTGCCAGCGCCCCCCCTAGCTCCTATAATTCACCCCTCCACTTT.

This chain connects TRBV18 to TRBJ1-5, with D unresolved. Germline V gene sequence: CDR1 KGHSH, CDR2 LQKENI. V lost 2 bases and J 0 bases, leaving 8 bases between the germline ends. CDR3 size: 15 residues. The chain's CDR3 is CASSPGQISNQPQHF. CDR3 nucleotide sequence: TGTGCCAGCTCACCAGGGCAGATTAGCAATCAGCCCCAGCATTTT.

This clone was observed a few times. The CDR3 DNA sequence: TGTGCCAGCAGCTTGGCCGCTAGCGGGGACACAGATACGCAGTATTTT. Translating gives CASSLAASGDTDTQYF. The chain couples TRBV5-6 to TRBJ2-3; 9 bases line up with TRBD2. The length of the CDR3 is 16 residues. CDR1 SGHDT and CDR2 YYEEEE come from the germline V gene. Trimming cost V 0 bases and J 2 bases; bases outside gene matches: 4.

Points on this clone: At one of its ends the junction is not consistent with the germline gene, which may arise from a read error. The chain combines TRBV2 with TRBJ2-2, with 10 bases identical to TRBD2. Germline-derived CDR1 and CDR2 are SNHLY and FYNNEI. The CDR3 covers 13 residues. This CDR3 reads CASSEGWVAGGDF. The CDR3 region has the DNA TGTGCCAGCAGTGAAGGATGGGTAGCGGGGGGTGACTTT.

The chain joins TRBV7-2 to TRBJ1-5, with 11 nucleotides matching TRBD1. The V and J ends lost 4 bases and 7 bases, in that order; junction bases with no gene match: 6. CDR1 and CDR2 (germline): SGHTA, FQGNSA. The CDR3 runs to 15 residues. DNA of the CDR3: TGTGCCAGCAGCTGGACAGGGGGCGCAGGGCAGCCCCAGCATTTT. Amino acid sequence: CASSWTGGAGQPQHF. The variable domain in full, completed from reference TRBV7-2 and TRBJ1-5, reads GAGVSQSPSNKVTEKGKDVELRCDPISGHTALYWYRQSLGQGLEFLIYFQGNSAPDKSGLPSDRFSAERTGGSVSTLTIQRTQQEDSAVYLCASSWTGGAGQPQHFGDGTRLSIL.

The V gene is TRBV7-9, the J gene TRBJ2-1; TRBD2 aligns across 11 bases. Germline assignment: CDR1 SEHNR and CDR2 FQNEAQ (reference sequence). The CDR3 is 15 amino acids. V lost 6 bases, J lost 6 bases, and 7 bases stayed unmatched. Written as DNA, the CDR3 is TGTGCCAGCAGAAAAATAGCGGGAGGGTCCAATGAGCAGTTCTTC. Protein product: CASRKIAGGSNEQFF.

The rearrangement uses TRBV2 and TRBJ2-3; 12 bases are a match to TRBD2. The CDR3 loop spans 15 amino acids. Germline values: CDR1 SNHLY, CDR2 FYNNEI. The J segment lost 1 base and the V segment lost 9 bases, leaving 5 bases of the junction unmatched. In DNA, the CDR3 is TGTGCCAGTGGGGGGACTAGCGGGCGCACAGATACGCAGTATTTT. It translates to CASGGTSGRTDTQYF.

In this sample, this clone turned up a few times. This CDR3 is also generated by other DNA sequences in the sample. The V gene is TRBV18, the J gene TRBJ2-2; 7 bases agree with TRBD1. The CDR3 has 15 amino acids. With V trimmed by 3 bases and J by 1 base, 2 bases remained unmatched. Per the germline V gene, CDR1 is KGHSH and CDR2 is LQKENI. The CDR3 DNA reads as TGTGCCAGCTCACCCCGACAGGGGAACACCGGGGAGCTGTTTTTT. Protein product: CASSPRQGNTGELFF.

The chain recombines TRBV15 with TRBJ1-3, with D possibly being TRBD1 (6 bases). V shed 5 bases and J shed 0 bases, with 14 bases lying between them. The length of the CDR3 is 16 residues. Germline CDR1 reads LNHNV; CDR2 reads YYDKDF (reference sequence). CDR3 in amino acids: CATSGPLQGSGNTIYF. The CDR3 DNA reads TGTGCCACCAGCGGACCCTTACAGGGCTCTGGAAACACCATATATTTT.

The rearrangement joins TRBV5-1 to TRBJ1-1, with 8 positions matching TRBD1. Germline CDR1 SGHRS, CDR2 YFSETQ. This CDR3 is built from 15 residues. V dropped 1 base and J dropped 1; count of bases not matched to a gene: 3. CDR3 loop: CASSLQGAPNTEAFF. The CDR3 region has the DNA TGCGCCAGCAGCTTGCAGGGGGCGCCGAACACTGAAGCTTTCTTT.

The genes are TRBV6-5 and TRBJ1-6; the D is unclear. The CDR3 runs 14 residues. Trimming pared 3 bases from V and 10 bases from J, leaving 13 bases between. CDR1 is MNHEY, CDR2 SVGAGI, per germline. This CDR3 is CASSYSGSGSPLHF. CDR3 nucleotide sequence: TGTGCCAGCAGTTATTCGGGGTCGGGATCACCCCTCCACTTT.

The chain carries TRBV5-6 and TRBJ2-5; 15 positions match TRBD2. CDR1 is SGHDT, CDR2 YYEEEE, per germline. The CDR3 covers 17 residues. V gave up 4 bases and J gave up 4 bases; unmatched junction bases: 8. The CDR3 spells CASSLGLAGGKGETQYF. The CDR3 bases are TGTGCCAGCAGCCTTGGACTAGCGGGAGGGAAGGGAGAGACCCAGTACTTC.

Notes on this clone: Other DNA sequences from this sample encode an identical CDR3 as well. CDR3 coding DNA: TGCGCCAGCAGCCAAGATCGGGACAGCTCCTACGAGCAGTACTTC. This translates into CASSQDRDSSYEQYF. The rearrangement links TRBV4-3 to TRBJ2-7; 7 bases line up with TRBD1. The CDR3 is 15 residues long. CDR1 is LGHNA and CDR2 is YSLEER in the germline V gene. Trimming removed 0 bases from V and 0 bases from J; junction bases left unmatched: 2.

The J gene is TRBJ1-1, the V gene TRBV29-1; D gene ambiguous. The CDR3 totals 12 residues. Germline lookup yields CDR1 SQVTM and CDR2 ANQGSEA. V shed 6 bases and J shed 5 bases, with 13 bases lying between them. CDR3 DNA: TGCAGCGTGGGCCAAACGGGGACTGAAGCTTTCTTT. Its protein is CSVGQTGTEAFF.

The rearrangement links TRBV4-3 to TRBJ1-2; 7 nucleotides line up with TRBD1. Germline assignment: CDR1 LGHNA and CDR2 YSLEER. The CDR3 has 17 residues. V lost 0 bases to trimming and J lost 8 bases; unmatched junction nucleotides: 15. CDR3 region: CASSQDPTNDRVVGYTF. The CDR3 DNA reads TGCGCCAGCAGCCAAGACCCAACCAACGACAGGGTAGTGGGCTACACCTTC.

DNA for the CDR3: TGCGCCAGCAGCCAAGATCCAGGCGGGAGGGCCGGTGATACGCAGTATTTT. Its protein product is CASSQDPGGRAGDTQYF. This chain joins TRBV4-3 and TRBJ2-3; 9 bases are shared with TRBD2. V shed 0 bases and J 6 bases; nucleotides not matched to a gene: 10. CDR1 is LGHNA and CDR2 is YSLEER in the germline V gene. The CDR3 is made up of 17 amino acids.